The sequence of this T cell receptor beta chain was determined in a study of T cell responses to AZD1222 COVID-19 vaccine. Produced via immunoSEQ multiplex PCR; TCRdb's table is partial and in-frame only. Among around 200,000 clones listed, 85% to 95% were seen once. The CDR3 is 15 amino acids. In germline, CDR1 is LGHNA, CDR2 YSLEER. Trimming took off 0 bases at V and 2 bases at J, with 8 bases between the two ends. Overall study findings and caveats: White British people made up most donors, females outnumbered males, and clonal diversity was possibly underestimated. Only six AZD1222 recipients tested seropositive at baseline. Increases in Spike-specific TCR breadth and depth were seen after two AZD1222 doses.

Concerning this clone: Antigen unknown.

Pooling of second doses given at about 4 or about 12 weeks was done. Sequenced here: peripheral blood, sampled 28 days after the second AZD1222 dose. The chain couples TRBV4-3 to TRBJ1-5, with D uncertain. The sequence was obtained from an adult who received the AZD1222 COVID-19 vaccine. This CDR3 is CASSQDARGNQPQHF. For the CDR3, the DNA is TGCGCCAGCAGCCAAGACGCACGGGGCAATCAGCCCCAGCATTTT.